This TCR beta chain originates from a study of shared clonotypes between healthy human individuals (dated by TCRdb to between 2020 and 2021). Looking at the study overall: The cohort comprised a couple of women and three men aged 18 to 49 years. For each donor, three plates each were used for CD4 naive and CD4 memory, two plates were used for CD8 naive, and one plate was used for CD8 memory. Blood TCR repertoires of 5 or 6 healthy adults were deeply sequenced to estimate repertoire size and the extent of clonotype sharing between individuals. Libraries were prepared and TCR repertoires were sequenced by different laboratories using diverse techniques, in order to increase sequencing depth and limit assay-specific biases. Leukapheresis yielded between about 0.9 and 8.9 billion PBMCs per donor. The study at large found these results: Sampling was restricted to blood, and TCR repertoires in tissues likely differ from the TCR repertoires found in blood. Sharing across four donors was observed for approximately 5% of naive CD4, about 3.2% of naive CD8, 2% to 2.5% of memory CD4, and approximately 0.41% of memory CD8 clonotypes. Higher generation probabilities were observed for clonotypes shared by all four sorted-subset donors than for non-shared clonotypes. Incomplete sequencing was indicated by rarefaction of sorted-subset datasets, despite the large sequencing depth. Because the study included only a small number of donors, the genetic and exposure-history diversity represented was limited. Pairwise subsampling indicated that sequencing depth was expected to affect the degree of clonotype sharing among donors. Estimated clonotype richness was generally larger for naive than for memory subsets.

A distance of 16 bases separates the germline ends of V and J, which lose 6 bases and 11 bases respectively. From a lookup of the germline V gene (reference sequence), CDR1 and CDR2 are MNHEY and SMNVEV. Taken from cysteine to phenylalanine, the CDR3 has 12 residues. Just the 36-base CDR3 DNA is kept, in frame starting at base 1. A word on this clone: Its antigen is currently not known. No quality values exist for individual bases; no much larger clone is one base distant.

TCR CDR3 regions were amplified from genomic DNA by multiplex PCR using the deep immunoSEQ assay. For each cell subset, the extracted genomic DNA was distributed evenly across all wells of several immunoSEQ 96-well plates, and each plate served as one replicate. Each replicate PCR for sorted subsets received approximately 200 ng genomic DNA, equal to about 30,000 T cell genomes. Purified libraries were quantified with a Qubit 3.0 fluorometer, sized on a Bioanalyzer 2100, and re-quantified with the KAPA Library Quantification kit. A separate single-read 150-cycle Illumina NextSeq 550 flow cell was used to sequence each immunoSEQ 96-well plate. Per the source publication's procedure: Because the immunoSEQ output included only junctional sequences and no quality scores, the filtering could not be the same as the filtering used for full-length reads. To assign V/J genes and CDR3, sequences were annotated using PyIR, a Python wrapper for IgBLAST v1.9, with IMGT germline references. Reads were removed for weak V/J assignments (E-value above 1e-6), missing CDR3, stop codons, out-of-frame junctions, or ambiguous translated residues. V3J clonotypes were defined as sequences sharing an identical inferred V gene, J gene, and CDR3 amino acid sequence. Percentage overlap between repertoires was computed as shared unique clonotypes divided by the size of the smaller repertoire. RTK rarefaction, the Chao1 estimator, and Recon v2.1 estimates of unobserved clonotypes were used to assess repertoire richness. Generation probabilities for all TCRbeta clonotypes obtained by the gDNA method from a handful of donors were computed using OLGA. TCRdb obtained this table from immuneACCESS and retained in-frame rearrangements with V and J assigned. These tables miss some clones; where compared with another copy, unresolved V genes account for less than half of the shortfall, and the remainder is unexplained. That table supplies the V and J calls and clone size; D and trimming were determined from the DNA. The sample has around 510,000 clones on record, approximately 95% of them singletons. The ten largest clonotypes hold 0.05% to 0.08% of the sample.

Healthy HIV-negative adults with no recently reported acute infections or vaccinations were included as donors. All donors were Caucasian adults living in Nashville, Tennessee, USA. CD4+ T cells were enriched by magnetic negative selection; naive cells were then positively selected on CD45RA, and the negative fraction formed the memory subset. After blood collection by leukapheresis, PBMCs were isolated using Ficoll-Histopaque density gradient centrifugation and then cryopreserved in the vapor phase of liquid nitrogen. Purity and quantity of every magnetically sorted T cell population were checked by analytical flow cytometry. Each sorted fraction had its genomic DNA isolated and then quantified by UV absorbance on a Nanodrop 2000c.

The receptor was derived from a woman in her twenties or thirties in good health. The sequencing input was naive CD4+ T cells sorted from blood. The label giving this sample's cell subset or site can be read as: CD45RA+ positively selected. The rearranged chain carries TRBV27 and TRBJ1-1; the D gene is perhaps TRBD1, from 5 matching bases. The bases are TGTGCCAGCAGGCCCCTCGGGGGGAGGGCTTTCTTT. It codes for CASRPLGGRAFF.